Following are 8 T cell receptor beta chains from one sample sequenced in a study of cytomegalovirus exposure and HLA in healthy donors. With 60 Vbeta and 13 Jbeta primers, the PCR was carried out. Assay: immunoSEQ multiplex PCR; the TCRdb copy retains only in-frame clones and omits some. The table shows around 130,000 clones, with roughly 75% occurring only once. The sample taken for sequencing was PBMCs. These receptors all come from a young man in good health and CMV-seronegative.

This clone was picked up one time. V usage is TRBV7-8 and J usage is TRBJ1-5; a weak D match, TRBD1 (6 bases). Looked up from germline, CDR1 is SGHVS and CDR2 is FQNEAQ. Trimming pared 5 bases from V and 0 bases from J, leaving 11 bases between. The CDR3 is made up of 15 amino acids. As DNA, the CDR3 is TGTGCCAGCAGCGCCGGACAGCATAGCAATCAGCCCCAGCATTTT. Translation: CASSAGQHSNQPQHF. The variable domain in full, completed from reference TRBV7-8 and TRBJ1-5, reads GAGVSQSPRYKVAKRGQDVALRCDPISGHVSLFWYQQALGQGPEFLTYFQNEAQLDKSGLPSDRFFAERPEGSVSTLKIQRTQQEDSAVYLCASSAGQHSNQPQHFGDGTRLSIL.

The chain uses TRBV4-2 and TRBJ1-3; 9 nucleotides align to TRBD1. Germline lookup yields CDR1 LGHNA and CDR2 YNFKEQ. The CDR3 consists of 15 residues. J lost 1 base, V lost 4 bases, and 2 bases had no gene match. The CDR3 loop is CASSPGQGSGNTIYF. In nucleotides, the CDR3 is TGTGCCAGCAGCCCAGGACAGGGGTCTGGAAACACCATATATTTT.

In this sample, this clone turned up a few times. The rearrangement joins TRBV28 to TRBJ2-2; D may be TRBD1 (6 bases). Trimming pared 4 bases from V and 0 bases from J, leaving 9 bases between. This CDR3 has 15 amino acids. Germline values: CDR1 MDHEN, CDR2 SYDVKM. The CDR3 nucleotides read TGTGCCAGCAGTTCACAGGGCTCGAACACCGGGGAGCTGTTTTTT. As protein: CASSSQGSNTGELFF.

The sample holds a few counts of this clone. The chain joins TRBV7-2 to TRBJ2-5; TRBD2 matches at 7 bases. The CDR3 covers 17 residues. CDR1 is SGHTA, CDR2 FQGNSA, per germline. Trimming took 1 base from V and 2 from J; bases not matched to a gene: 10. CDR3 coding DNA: TGTGCCAGCAGCTTAGGAATCCGGCGGGGGATACAAGAGACCCAGTACTTC. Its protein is CASSLGIRRGIQETQYF.

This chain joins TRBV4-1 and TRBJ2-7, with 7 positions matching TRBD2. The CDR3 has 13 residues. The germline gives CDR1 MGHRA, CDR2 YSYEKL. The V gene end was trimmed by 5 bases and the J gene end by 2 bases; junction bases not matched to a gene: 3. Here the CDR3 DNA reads TGCGCCAGCAGCAAGGGACTAACCTACGAGCAGTACTTC. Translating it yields CASSKGLTYEQYF.

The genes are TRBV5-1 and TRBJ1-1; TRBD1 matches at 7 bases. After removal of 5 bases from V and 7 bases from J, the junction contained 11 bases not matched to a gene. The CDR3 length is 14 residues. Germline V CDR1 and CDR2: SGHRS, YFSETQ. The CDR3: CASSLQGRQGEAFF. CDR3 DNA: TGCGCCAGCAGTCTACAGGGGAGGCAGGGTGAAGCTTTCTTT.

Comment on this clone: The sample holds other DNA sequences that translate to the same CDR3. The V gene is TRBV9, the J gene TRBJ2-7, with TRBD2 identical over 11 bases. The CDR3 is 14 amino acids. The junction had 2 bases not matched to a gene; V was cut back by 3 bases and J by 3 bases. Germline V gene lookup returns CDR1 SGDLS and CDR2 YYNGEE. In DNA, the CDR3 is TGTGCCAGCAGCGCGGGGACTAGCGGCTACGAGCAGTACTTC. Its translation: CASSAGTSGYEQYF.

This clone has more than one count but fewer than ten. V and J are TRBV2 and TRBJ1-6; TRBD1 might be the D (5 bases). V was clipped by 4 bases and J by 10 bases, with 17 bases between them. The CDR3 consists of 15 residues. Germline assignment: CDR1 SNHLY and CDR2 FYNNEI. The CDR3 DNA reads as TGTGCCAGCAGTGCCCTCGGGGGAGAGGGGTCACCCCTCCACTTT. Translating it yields CASSALGGEGSPLHF.